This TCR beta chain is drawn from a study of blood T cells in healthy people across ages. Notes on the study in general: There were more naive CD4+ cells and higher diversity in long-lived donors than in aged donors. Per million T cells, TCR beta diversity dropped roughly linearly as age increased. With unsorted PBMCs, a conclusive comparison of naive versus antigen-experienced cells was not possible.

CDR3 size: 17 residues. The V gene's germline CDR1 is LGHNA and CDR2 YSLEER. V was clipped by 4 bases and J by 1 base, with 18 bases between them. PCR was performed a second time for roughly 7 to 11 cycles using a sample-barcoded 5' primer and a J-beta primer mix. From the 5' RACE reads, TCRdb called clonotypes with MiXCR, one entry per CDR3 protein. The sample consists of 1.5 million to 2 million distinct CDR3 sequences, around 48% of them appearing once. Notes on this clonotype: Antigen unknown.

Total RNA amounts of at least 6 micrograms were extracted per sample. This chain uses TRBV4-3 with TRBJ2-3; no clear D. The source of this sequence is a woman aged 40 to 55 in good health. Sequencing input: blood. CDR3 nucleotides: TGCGCCAGCAGCCTCGACTGGGCAGCAGTTGGCACAGATACGCAGTATTTT. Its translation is CASSLDWAAVGTDTQYF.